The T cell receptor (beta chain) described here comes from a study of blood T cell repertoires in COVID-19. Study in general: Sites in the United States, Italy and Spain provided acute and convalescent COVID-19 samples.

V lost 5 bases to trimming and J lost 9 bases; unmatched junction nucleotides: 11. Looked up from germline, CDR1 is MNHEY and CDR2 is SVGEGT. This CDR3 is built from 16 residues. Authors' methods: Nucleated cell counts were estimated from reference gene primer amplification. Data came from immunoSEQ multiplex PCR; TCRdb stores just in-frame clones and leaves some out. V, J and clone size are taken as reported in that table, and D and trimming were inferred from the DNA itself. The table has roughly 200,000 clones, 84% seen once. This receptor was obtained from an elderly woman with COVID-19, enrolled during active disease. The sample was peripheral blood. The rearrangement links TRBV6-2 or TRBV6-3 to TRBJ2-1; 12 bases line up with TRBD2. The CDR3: CASSRPRLAGDIEQFF. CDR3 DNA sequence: TGTGCCAGCAGTCGCCCTCGACTAGCGGGGGACATTGAGCAGTTCTTC.